The 5 T cell receptor beta chains given below trace back to one sample, sequenced in a study of cytomegalovirus exposure and HLA in healthy donors. The study ran its PCR with 60 Vbeta and 13 Jbeta primers. The protocol was immunoSEQ multiplex PCR, while the TCRdb copy is restricted to in-frame clones and leaves out a portion. In the table there are approximately 120,000 clones, 74% of which are singletons. The sequenced sample was PBMCs. Receptors were obtained from a woman between 45 and 65 years old in good health and CMV-seropositive.

This clone has just a few counts. This sequence joins TRBV6-5 and TRBJ1-5, with no clear D. Germline V gene lookup returns CDR1 MNHEY and CDR2 SVGAGI. The CDR3 extends over 13 amino acids. V was shortened by 6 bases and J by 9 bases, with 15 bases between the two germline ends. The CDR3 sequence: CASSSTGSGPQHF. The CDR3, as DNA: TGTGCCAGCAGCTCCACCGGGTCTGGGCCCCAGCATTTT.

This sequence joins TRBV6-6 and TRBJ1-5; D is possibly TRBD1 (6 bases). Germline CDR1 and CDR2: MNHNY and SVGAGI (reference sequence). The CDR3 spans 15 residues. The V end lost 2 bases, the J end lost 7 bases, and 15 bases lay between the germline ends. In DNA, the CDR3 is TGTGCCAGCAGTTACCCGCCGGGTCAGGGGCAGCCCCAGCATTTT. It yields the protein CASSYPPGQGQPQHF.

This chain uses TRBV7-6 with TRBJ2-1, with a tentative D call TRBD1 (6 bases). Trimming stripped 5 bases from V and 7 bases from J, with 15 bases between. The germline gives CDR1 SGHVS, CDR2 FNYEAQ. The CDR3 has 14 residues. CDR3 amino acids: CASSKWTDLNEQFF. CDR3 DNA: TGTGCCAGCAGCAAATGGACAGACCTGAATGAGCAGTTCTTC.

The J gene is TRBJ1-1, the V gene TRBV5-4; 7 positions agree with TRBD1. The CDR3 sequence is 15 residues long. Per the germline V gene, CDR1 is SGHNT and CDR2 is YYREEE (reference sequence). J gave up 1 base and V 4 bases, and 7 bases lay outside the gene matches. The CDR3 spells CASSQTGVGNTEAFF. The CDR3 bases are TGTGCCAGCAGCCAAACAGGGGTGGGGAACACTGAAGCTTTCTTT.

The V and J genes are TRBV30 and TRBJ1-4; D not certain. CDR3 length: 15 amino acids. The germline V and J ends were trimmed by 2 bases and 3 bases, with 13 bases remaining between them. Germline V gene sequence: CDR1 GTSNPN, CDR2 SVGIG (reference sequence). DNA of the CDR3: TGTGCCTGGAGTAAAACAGAGGGAGCTAATGAAAAACTGTTTTTT. Protein: CAWSKTEGANEKLFF.